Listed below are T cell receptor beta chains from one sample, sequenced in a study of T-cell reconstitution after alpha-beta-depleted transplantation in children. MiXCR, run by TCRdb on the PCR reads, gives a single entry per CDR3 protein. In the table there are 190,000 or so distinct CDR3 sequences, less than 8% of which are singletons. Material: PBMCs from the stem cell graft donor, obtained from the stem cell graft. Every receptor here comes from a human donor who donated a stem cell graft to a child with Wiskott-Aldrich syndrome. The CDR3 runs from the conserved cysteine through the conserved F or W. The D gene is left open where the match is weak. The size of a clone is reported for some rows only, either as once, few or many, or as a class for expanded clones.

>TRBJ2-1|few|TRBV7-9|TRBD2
CASSILALAAGDEQFF
TGTGCCAGCAGCATCCTTGCGCTAGCGGCTGGTGATGAGCAGTTCTTC
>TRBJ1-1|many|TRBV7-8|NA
CASGLGRPLGTEAFF
TGTGCCAGCGGGCTGGGCAGGCCCTTGGGCACTGAAGCTTTCTTT
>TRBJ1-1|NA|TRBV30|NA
CAWGPPEGYTEAFF
TGTGCCTGGGGCCCCCCGGAAGGGTACACTGAAGCTTTCTTT
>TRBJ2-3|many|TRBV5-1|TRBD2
CASSAGLAGTDTQYF
TGCGCCAGCAGCGCGGGACTAGCGGGCACAGATACGCAGTATTTT
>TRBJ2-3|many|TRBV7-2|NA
CASSSWPQGDTQYF
TGTGCCAGCAGCTCTTGGCCCCAGGGGGATACGCAGTATTTT
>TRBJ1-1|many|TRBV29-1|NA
CSVALTDTEAFF
TGCAGCGTTGCCCTGACAGACACTGAAGCTTTCTTT
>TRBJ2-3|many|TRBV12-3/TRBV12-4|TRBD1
CASNPGTDDTQYF
TGTGCCAGCAACCCCGGGACAGATGATACGCAGTATTTT
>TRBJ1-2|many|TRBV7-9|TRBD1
CASSRNRGEGYGYTF
TGTGCCAGCAGCCGAAACAGGGGAGAAGGCTATGGCTACACCTTC
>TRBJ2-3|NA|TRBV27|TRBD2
CASSLRLAGGLHTDTQYF
TGTGCCAGCAGCTTGCGGCTAGCGGGAGGGCTACACACAGATACGCAGTATTTT
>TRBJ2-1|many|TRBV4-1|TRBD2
CASSQEPPTSAYNEQFF
TGCGCCAGCAGCCAAGAACCCCCCACTAGCGCATACAATGAGCAGTTCTTC
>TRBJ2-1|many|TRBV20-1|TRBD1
CSAYYRGDNEQFF
TGCAGTGCTTATTACAGGGGCGACAATGAGCAGTTCTTC
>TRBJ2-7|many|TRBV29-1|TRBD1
CSAGQGKYEQYF
TGCAGCGCGGGACAGGGAAAGTACGAGCAGTACTTC
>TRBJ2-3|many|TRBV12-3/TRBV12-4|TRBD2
CASSGASGGALDTQYF
TGTGCCAGCAGTGGCGCTAGCGGGGGGGCCTTAGATACGCAGTATTTT
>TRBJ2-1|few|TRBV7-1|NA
CASSSYTGSHNEQFF
TGTGCCAGCAGCTCCTACACAGGTAGCCACAATGAGCAGTTCTTC
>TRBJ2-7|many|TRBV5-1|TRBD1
CASSLRGRGYEQYF
TGCGCCAGCAGCTTGCGGGGCAGGGGGTACGAGCAGTACTTC
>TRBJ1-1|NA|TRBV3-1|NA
CASSQDQITEAFF
TGTGCCAGCAGCCAAGATCAGATCACTGAAGCTTTCTTT
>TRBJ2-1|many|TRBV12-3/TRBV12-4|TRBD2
CASSLFKFASGSRSYNEQFF
TGTGCCAGCAGTTTATTCAAATTTGCTAGCGGGAGTCGGTCCTACAATGAGCAGTTCTTC
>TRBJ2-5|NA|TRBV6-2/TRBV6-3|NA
CASSWGKETQYF
TGTGCCAGCAGTTGGGGGAAAGAGACCCAGTACTTC
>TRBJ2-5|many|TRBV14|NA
CASSLGPFQETQYF
TGTGCCAGCAGCCTCGGGCCTTTTCAAGAGACCCAGTACTTC
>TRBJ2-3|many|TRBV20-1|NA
CSASQPDTQYF
TGCAGTGCTAGTCAACCAGATACGCAGTATTTT
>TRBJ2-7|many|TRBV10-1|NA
CASSAVTYEQYF
TGCGCCAGCAGTGCAGTTACCTACGAGCAGTACTTC
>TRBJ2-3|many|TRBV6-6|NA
CASSYRTDTQYF
TGTGCCAGCAGTTACCGCACAGATACGCAGTATTTT
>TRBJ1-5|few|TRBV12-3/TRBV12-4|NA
CASSVQGKGNQPQHF
TGTGCCAGCAGCGTCCAGGGAAAGGGCAATCAGCCCCAGCATTTT
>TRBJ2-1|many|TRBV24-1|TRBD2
CASSGGAYNEQFF
TGTGCCAGCAGCGGGGGAGCCTACAATGAGCAGTTCTTC
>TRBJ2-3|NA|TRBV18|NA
CASFPLQGDTQYF
TGTGCCAGCTTCCCCCTACAGGGAGATACGCAGTATTTT
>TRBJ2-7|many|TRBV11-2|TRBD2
CASSPRLAGPYEQYF
TGTGCCAGCAGCCCGCGACTAGCGGGACCCTACGAGCAGTACTTC
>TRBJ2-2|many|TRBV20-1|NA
CSVQENTGELFF
TGCAGTGTTCAGGAGAACACCGGGGAGCTGTTTTTT
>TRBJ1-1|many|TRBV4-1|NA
CASSQGSNTEAFF
TGCGCCAGCAGCCAAGGGTCTAACACTGAAGCTTTCTTT
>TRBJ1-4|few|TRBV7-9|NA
CASSLKGETNEKLFF
TGTGCCAGCAGCTTAAAGGGGGAAACTAATGAAAAACTGTTTTTT
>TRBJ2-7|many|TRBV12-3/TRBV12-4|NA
CASSLIDSGAEQYF
TGTGCCAGCAGTTTAATTGATTCAGGGGCCGAGCAGTACTTC
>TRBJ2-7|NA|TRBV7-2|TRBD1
CASSLAGTGGLYEQYF
TGTGCCAGCAGCTTAGCTGGAACAGGGGGACTTTACGAGCAGTACTTC
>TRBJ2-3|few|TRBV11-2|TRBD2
CASSSSGTRAGTQYF
TGTGCCAGCAGCTCTTCGGGGACTAGAGCGGGTACGCAGTATTTT
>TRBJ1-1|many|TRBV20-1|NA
CSARTGPGEAFF
TGCAGTGCTAGGACAGGCCCTGGAGAAGCTTTCTTT
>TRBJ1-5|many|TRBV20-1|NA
CSARGSNQPQHF
TGCAGTGCCCGGGGGAGCAATCAGCCCCAGCATTTT
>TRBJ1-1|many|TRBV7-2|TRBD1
CASSFAGGTEAFF
TGTGCCAGCAGCTTCGCAGGGGGCACTGAAGCTTTCTTT
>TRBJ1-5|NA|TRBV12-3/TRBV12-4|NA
CASSSDPGGYQPQHF
TGTGCCAGCAGCTCAGATCCGGGGGGCTATCAGCCCCAGCATTTT
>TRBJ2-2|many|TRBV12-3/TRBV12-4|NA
CASSPRGTGELFF
TGTGCCAGCAGTCCGAGGGGAACCGGGGAGCTGTTTTTT
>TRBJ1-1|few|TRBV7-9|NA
CASSLAGYNTEAFF
TGTGCCAGCAGTCTGGCGGGGTATAACACTGAAGCTTTCTTT
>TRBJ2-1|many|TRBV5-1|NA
CASSSTDGYNEQFF
TGCGCCAGCAGCTCGACGGACGGGTACAATGAGCAGTTCTTC
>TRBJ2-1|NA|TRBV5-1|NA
CASSLEGGADNEQFF
TGCGCCAGCAGCTTGGAGGGGGGCGCGGACAATGAGCAGTTCTTC
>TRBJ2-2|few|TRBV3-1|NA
CASSQGLPGSSSTGELFF
TGTGCCAGCAGCCAAGGATTGCCCGGGAGCTCTAGTACCGGGGAGCTGTTTTTT
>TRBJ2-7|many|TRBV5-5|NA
CASRGPSSYEQYF
TGTGCCAGCAGAGGGCCGAGCTCCTACGAGCAGTACTTC
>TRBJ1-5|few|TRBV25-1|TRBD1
CASSEPGGLGQPQHF
TGTGCCAGCAGTGAACCAGGGGGCTTGGGTCAGCCCCAGCATTTT
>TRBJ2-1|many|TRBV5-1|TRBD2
CASSPGTSGSLYNEQFF
TGCGCCAGCAGCCCGGGGACTAGCGGGAGTCTGTACAATGAGCAGTTCTTC
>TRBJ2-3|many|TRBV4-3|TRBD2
CASSRFTSGNSDTQYF
TGCGCCAGCAGTCGATTTACTAGCGGGAATTCAGATACGCAGTATTTT
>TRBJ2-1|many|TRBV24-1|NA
CATSDLHGSAKNEQFF
TGTGCCACCAGTGATTTGCACGGGAGCGCCAAAAATGAGCAGTTCTTC
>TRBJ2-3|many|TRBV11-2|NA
CASSLDQGYGALRDTQYF
TGTGCCAGCAGCTTAGATCAGGGTTACGGGGCTCTACGAGATACGCAGTATTTT
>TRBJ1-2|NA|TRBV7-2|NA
CASSLAPGVDYGYTF
TGTGCCAGCAGCTTAGCTCCCGGAGTTGACTATGGCTACACCTTC
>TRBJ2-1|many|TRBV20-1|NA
CSARTGTWGTNEQFF
TGCAGTGCTAGGACCGGGACGTGGGGTACCAATGAGCAGTTCTTC
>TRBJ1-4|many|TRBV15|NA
CATSRDATNEKLFF
TGTGCCACCAGCAGAGATGCAACTAATGAAAAACTGTTTTTT
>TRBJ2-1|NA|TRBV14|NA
CASSQDFQPGSPSYNEQFF
TGTGCCAGCAGCCAAGATTTCCAGCCGGGTTCCCCTTCCTACAATGAGCAGTTCTTC
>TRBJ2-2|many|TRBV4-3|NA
CASSQENQNTGELFF
TGCGCCAGCAGCCAAGAAAATCAGAACACCGGGGAGCTGTTTTTT
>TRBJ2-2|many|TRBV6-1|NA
CASSRQGSGNTGELFF
TGTGCCAGCAGTCGTCAAGGATCAGGGAACACCGGGGAGCTGTTTTTT
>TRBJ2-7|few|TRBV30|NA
CAWSVIDGTYEQYF
TGTGCCTGGAGTGTTATCGACGGGACCTACGAGCAGTACTTC
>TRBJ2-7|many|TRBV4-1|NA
CASSQVSRSGQYF
TGCGCCAGCAGCCAAGTTTCCCGGAGCGGGCAGTACTTC
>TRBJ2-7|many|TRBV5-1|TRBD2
CASSLVPSRTSESYEQYF
TGCGCCAGCAGCTTGGTCCCAAGCCGGACTAGCGAATCCTACGAGCAGTACTTC